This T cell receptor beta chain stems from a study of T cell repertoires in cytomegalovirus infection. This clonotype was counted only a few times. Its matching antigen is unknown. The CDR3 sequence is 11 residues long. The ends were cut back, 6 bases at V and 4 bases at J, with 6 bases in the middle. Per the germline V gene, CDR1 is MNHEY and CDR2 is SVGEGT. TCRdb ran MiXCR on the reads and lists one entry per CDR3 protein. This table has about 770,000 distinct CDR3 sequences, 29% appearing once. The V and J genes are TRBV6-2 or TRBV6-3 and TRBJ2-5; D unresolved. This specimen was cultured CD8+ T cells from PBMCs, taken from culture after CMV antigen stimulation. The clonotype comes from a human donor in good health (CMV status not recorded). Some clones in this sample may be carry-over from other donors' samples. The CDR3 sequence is CASRVGETQYF. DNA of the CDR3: TGTGCCAGCAGAGTGGGAGAGACCCAGTACTTC.